Included here is one T cell receptor (beta chain) sequence, with context. The data are from a study of shared clonotypes between healthy human individuals. Trimming removed 5 bases from V and 3 bases from J, with 11 bases in between. The CDR3 runs 13 residues. Germline CDR1 and CDR2: SGHNT and YENEEA. CD45RO negativity and positive selection for CCR7 defined naive CD8 cells, a population that excluded terminally differentiated effector memory CD45RA+ cells. The assay was immunoSEQ multiplex PCR, and TCRdb's table has in-frame clones only and misses some. The sample consists of roughly 2.1 million clones, 85% to 95% of them appearing once.

The specimen was naive CD8+ T cells from PBMCs. This TCR was recovered from a man aged 18 to 35 in good health. Some clones in this sample may be carry-over from other donors' samples. This chain uses TRBV11-3 with TRBJ2-7; D call uncertain. This CDR3 reads CASSGKESYEQYF. The CDR3 DNA reads TGTGCCAGCAGCGGCAAGGAGAGCTACGAGCAGTACTTC.